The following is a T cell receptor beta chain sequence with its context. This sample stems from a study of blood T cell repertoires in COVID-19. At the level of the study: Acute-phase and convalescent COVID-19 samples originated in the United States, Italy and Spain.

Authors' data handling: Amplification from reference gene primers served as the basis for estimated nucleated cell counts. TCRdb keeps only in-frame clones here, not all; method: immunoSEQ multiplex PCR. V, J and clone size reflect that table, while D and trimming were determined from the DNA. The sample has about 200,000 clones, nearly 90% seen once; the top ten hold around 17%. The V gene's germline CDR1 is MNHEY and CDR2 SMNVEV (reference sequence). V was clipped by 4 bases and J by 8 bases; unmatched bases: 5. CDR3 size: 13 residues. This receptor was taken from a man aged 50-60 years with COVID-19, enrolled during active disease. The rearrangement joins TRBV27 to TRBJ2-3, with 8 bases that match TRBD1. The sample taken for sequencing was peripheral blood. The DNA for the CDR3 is TGTGCCAGCAGTTCAACAGGGGGTGGTACGCAGTATTTT. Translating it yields CASSSTGGGTQYF.